This T cell receptor beta chain was found in a study of shared clonotypes between healthy human individuals. The naive CD8 subset, CD45RO-negative cells positively selected for CCR7, excluded terminally differentiated effector memory CD45RA+ cells. The junction had 17 bases not matched to a gene; V was cut back by 1 base and J by 8 bases. The CDR3 spans 18 residues. The germline gives CDR1 MGHDK, CDR2 SYGVNS. Sequencing used immunoSEQ multiplex PCR; TCRdb keeps in-frame clones, though not all of them. The table lists nearly 2 million clones, about 95% of them singletons. This TCR was recovered from a man aged 18 to 35 in good health. The sequenced material came from naive CD8+ T cells sorted from blood. This rearrangement joins TRBV25-1 to TRBJ1-2; 9 bases are a match to TRBD1. CDR3 in DNA: TGTGCCAGCAGTGAATCGTGGGACAGGGACCGAGGTGGCCGGGGCTACACCTTC. Translation: CASSESWDRDRGGRGYTF.